These 2 T cell receptor beta chains came from one sample sequenced in a study of shared clonotypes between healthy human individuals (dated by TCRdb to between 2020 and 2021). Receptors were amplified or captured by the immunoSEQ multiplex PCR assay. TCRdb carries this immuneACCESS record with in-frame sequences only. Its versions omit some clonotypes, under half of them owing to an unresolved V gene in the studies checked, with the rest unexplained. Recorded for this sample are over a million clones; about 80% of them occurred a single time. The ten largest clones capture roughly 0.57% of the sample. Sequences were obtained from memory CD4+ T cells from PBMCs. This specimen's cell subset or site label, interpreted: CD45RA-negative fraction. The source is a man younger than 30 in good health. Some clones in this sample may be carry-over from other donors' samples.

This clone has at least ten counts. This chain uses TRBV5-1 with TRBJ2-1, with D possibly matching TRBD2 (5 bases). In germline, CDR1 is SGHRS, CDR2 YFSETQ. V lost 7 bases and J 4 bases, leaving 15 bases between the germline ends. This CDR3 contains 14 residues. For the CDR3, the DNA is TGCGCCAGCCGCCTCTCAGAGGGTTACAATGAGCAGTTCTTC. The encoded protein is CASRLSEGYNEQFF.

V and J are TRBV28 and TRBJ1-5; 10 bases agree with TRBD1. Per germline, CDR1 MDHEN and CDR2 SYDVKM. This CDR3 is 15 amino acids long. Unmatched junction bases numbered 6, after V lost 4 bases and J lost 6 bases. This CDR3 is CASSSLGTGVQPQHF. CDR3 DNA sequence: TGTGCCAGCAGTTCCCTAGGGACAGGGGTTCAGCCCCAGCATTTT.